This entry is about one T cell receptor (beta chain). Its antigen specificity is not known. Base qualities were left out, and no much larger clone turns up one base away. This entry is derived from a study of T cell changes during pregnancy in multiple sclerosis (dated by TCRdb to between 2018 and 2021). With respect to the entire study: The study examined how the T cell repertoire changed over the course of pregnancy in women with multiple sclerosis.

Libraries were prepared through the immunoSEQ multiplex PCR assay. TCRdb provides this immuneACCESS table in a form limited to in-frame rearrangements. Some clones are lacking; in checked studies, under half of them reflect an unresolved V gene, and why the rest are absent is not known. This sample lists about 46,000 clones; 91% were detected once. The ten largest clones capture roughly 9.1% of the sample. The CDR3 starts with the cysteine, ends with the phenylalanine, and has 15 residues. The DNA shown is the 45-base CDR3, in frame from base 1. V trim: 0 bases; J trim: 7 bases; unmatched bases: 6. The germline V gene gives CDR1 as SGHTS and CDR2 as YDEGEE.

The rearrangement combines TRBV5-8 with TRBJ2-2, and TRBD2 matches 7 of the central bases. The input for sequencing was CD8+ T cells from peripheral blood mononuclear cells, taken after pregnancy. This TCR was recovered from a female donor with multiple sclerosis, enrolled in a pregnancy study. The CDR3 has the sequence CASSLEGGSSGELFF. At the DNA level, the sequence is TGTGCCAGCAGCTTGGAAGGCGGGAGTAGCGGGGAGCTGTTTTTT.